This T cell receptor (beta chain) was sequenced during a study of response to subunit inactivated influenza vaccine. General study points: Each seasonal flu vaccination may recruit only limited new T cells, authors suggested.

This clonotype was seen a few times. Antigen: not known. CDR3 length equals 15 residues. After removal of 6 bases from V and 5 bases from J, the junction contained 9 bases not matched to a gene. CDR1 is DFQATT, CDR2 SNEGSKA, per germline (reference sequence). TCRdb re-called the RT-PCR reads through MiXCR, storing one row per CDR3 protein. The table records under 800,000 distinct CDR3 sequences, around 13% of them present only once. This chain connects TRBV20-1 to TRBJ2-3; 12 bases are shared with TRBD1. This TCR was recovered from a man aged 50 or older who received an inactivated influenza vaccine. Sequenced material: PBMCs from blood, taken 14 to 15 days before vaccination. The CDR3 DNA reads TGCAGTGCGAGTCCGGGACAGGGGGCGAGAGATACGCAGTATTTT. Protein: CSASPGQGARDTQYF.